This paragraph reports one T cell receptor beta chain. Its antigen remains unidentified. Each PCR received spiked synthetic TCR analog templates. The table came from immunoSEQ multiplex PCR; TCRdb's copy has only in-frame clones and leaves some out. The sample shows more than 15,000 clones, 87% of them seen only once. CDR1 is LNHDA and CDR2 is SQIVND in the germline V gene (reference sequence). The CDR3 is made up of 18 amino acids. The trim removed 1 base at V and 2 bases at J, leaving 13 bases unmatched. This sample is drawn from a study of PD-L1 blockade in urothelial cancer. Study-level information: Patients commenced atezolizumab in the mid-2010s, and it was given at 1,200 mg intravenously every 3 weeks.

Study-level findings and limits: Durable-benefit patients had greater expansion of tumor-associated blood clones at 3 weeks.

The sequencing used PBMCs, collected around atezolizumab (anti-PD-L1) treatment. This receptor was identified in a man aged 50-59 years with urothelial cancer. V is TRBV19 and J is TRBJ2-7; TRBD1 matches at 8 bases. The CDR3 sequence is CASSIVPAGTGWAYEQYF. The DNA of the CDR3 is TGTGCCAGTAGTATAGTCCCGGCAGGGACAGGATGGGCCTACGAGCAGTACTTC.